This T cell receptor beta chain was sequenced in a study of CD8 T cells in Susac syndrome. The CDR3 spans 14 residues. CDR1 and CDR2 (germline): MNHEY, SVGAGI. Trimming removed 6 bases from V and 4 bases from J; junction bases left unmatched: 7. The T cells that were sequenced for TCR beta were CD8+ and CD4+ cells from blood. This clonotype has only one observation. RNA was extracted with the RNeasy kit, and a quantity of roughly 0.5 to 1 ug was reverse transcribed using random hexamers. TCRdb reprocessed the immunoSEQ multiplex PCR reads with MiXCR, giving one entry per CDR3 protein. The data hold roughly 150,000 distinct CDR3 sequences, with nearly 97% observed a single time.

The material sequenced was CD8+ T cells from PBMCs. The clonotype comes from a human donor with multiple sclerosis. The rearrangement links TRBV6-5 to TRBJ1-2; 8 nucleotides align to TRBD1. The CDR3 loop reads CASRIGQGSYGYTF. CDR3 DNA sequence: TGTGCCAGCAGGATCGGACAGGGAAGCTATGGCTACACCTTC.